One T cell receptor beta chain is described in this entry. This CDR3 spans 11 amino acids. Germline lookup yields CDR1 DFQATT and CDR2 SNEGSKA (reference sequence). The germline V and J ends were trimmed by 6 bases and 8 bases, with 13 bases remaining between them. These data originate in a study of T cell responses to AZD1222 COVID-19 vaccine. Clones were sequenced by immunoSEQ multiplex PCR, and TCRdb holds only the in-frame ones, with some missing. The top ten hold roughly 0.99% of the sample, which has around 200,000 clones, roughly 93% seen once. The TCR was taken from an adult in good health. This specimen was peripheral blood, taken on day 0 of AZD1222 vaccination. The V call is TRBV20-1, the J call TRBJ1-2; no definite D call. The chain's CDR3 is CSAHGGHGYTF. Here the CDR3 DNA reads TGCAGTGCCCACGGTGGGCACGGCTACACCTTC.